This T cell receptor (beta chain) was sequenced during a study of post-analysis software for immune sequencing data (dated by TCRdb to between 2015 and 2017). Background on the whole study: Relapsing-remitting, secondary progressive and progressive-relapsing multiple sclerosis were recorded as disease courses, and subtype annotation was lacking for some patients. Patient repertoires were compared against roughly 11 previously published healthy control repertoires from donors aged 6 to 25 years. A subset of samples was prepared in parallel using single-end sample barcoding, then pooled and co-amplified after Illumina adapter ligation.

As to this clonotype: Its target antigen remains unknown. No per-base quality is available; no much larger clone lies one base away.

The CDR3 contains 16 residues, cysteine and phenylalanine counted. Solely the CDR3 DNA is kept, with 48 bases framed from the first base. Compared with germline, V lacks 4 bases and J lacks 5 bases; bases without a gene match: 9. The germline V gene supplies CDR1 SNHLY and CDR2 FYNNEI. On the study overall, not on this receptor specifically: Four or five TRBV segments, including TRBV5-6, TRBV5-1 and TRBV20-1, were significantly more frequent in patients than controls. Normalized Chao1 diversity was significantly lower in multiple sclerosis patients than controls, suggesting substantial peripheral T-cell clonal expansion. Direct clustering with F measure revealed strong co-clustering of samples prepared in the same batch, which led to a batch-effect correction. The control group was slightly older than the multiple sclerosis patient group.

TCR beta repertoires were profiled from peripheral blood of some 13 young patients with multiple sclerosis to demonstrate the VDJtools post-analysis software. The multiple sclerosis patients were children and adolescents between 6 and 15 years of age. The library was generated by PCR. TCRdb shows the sequencer as Illumina HiSeq 2500. Unique molecular identifiers were incorporated into TCR beta cDNA libraries to reduce PCR and sequencing biases. Per 1 to 10 million input T cells, some 500,000 cDNA molecules were obtained, such that each molecule approximated one T cell. The same protocol used for the earlier healthy control dataset was applied to prepare and sequence the patient libraries. Within a given batch, samples were prepared together, multiplexed and sequenced on the same HiSeq lane. The original methods were these. MIGEC was used to process the raw barcoded reads, and molecular identifier groups with only a single read were discarded before consensus assembly and CDR3 extraction. Clonotype tables were post-analysed with VDJtools, and diversity was normalized by down-sampling all datasets to the smallest sample size. To correct batch-related cross-sample contamination, repertoire overlap clustering matched CDR3 amino acid sequences but not nucleotide sequences. In-frame beta chains were kept once TCRdb had trimmed the public reads at Q25 with fastp and called clones with MiXCR. Under each unique CDR3 protein, matching rows form one entry showing the most common genes and DNA. The V and J calls, along with clone size, are taken from TCRdb and not from the paper's own processing. This sample lists some 450,000 distinct CDR3 sequences; around 40% were detected once. Around 10% of the sample is in the top ten clones.

The material sequenced was blood. This receptor was obtained from a girl aged 5 to 17 with multiple sclerosis. The V gene is TRBV2 and the J gene is TRBJ2-1, with 9 central nucleotides matching TRBD2. The nucleotide sequence is TGTGCCAGCAGTGGGACTAGCGCCCCGAGCAACAATGAGCAGTTCTTC. This translates into CASSGTSAPSNNEQFF.